The clone carrying this T cell receptor beta chain was detected only a few times. Its antigen remains unidentified. Mismatch with germline at one junction end may stem from a read error. One entry per CDR3 protein, called by TCRdb with MiXCR from the reads. The sample carries 200,000 to 300,000 distinct CDR3 sequences, around 15% recorded once. This record comes from a study of T cell repertoires in cytomegalovirus infection. In the study overall: Indicated by public TCR beta signatures were CMV infection and matching HLA type.

Study-wide points: Frequencies of public TCR beta families were cumulated, and this identified carriers of CMV plus the relevant HLA.

The sample consisted of PBMCs. The source of this sequence is a human donor in good health (CMV status not recorded). Some clones in this sample may be carry-over from other donors' samples.

CDR3 amino acids: CASSFGQNSEAFF. CDR3 DNA: TGTGCCAGCAGCTTCGGACAGAACTCTGAAGCTTTCTTT. The rearrangement joins TRBV7-8 to TRBJ1-1; TRBD1 is a possible D gene (6 bases). The V gene's germline CDR1 is SGHVS and CDR2 FQNEAQ. The CDR3 runs 13 residues.